A selection of T cell receptor beta chains follows, all from one sample in a study of blood T cell repertoires in COVID-19. Clones were read by immunoSEQ multiplex PCR, and TCRdb kept only the in-frame ones, dropping some. The sample has about 210,000 clones, about 92% seen once. Sequencing used peripheral blood. The receptors here all came from a man aged 30 to 39 with acute or convalescent COVID-19. Each CDR3 is given with its conserved first and last residue. The D gene is left open where the match is weak. Expanded clones are given a class, and other clones once, few, many or no size at all.

clone size,J gene,D gene,V gene,CDR3 DNA,CDR3 protein
.,TRBJ1-5,TRBD1,TRBV28,TGTGCCAGCAGTCCCCCGGACAGGGCGGGTCAGCCCCAGCATTTT,CASSPPDRAGQPQHF
.,TRBJ2-7,.,TRBV7-8,TGTGCCAGCAGTCCCACCCGGTTCCTGAGGGAGCAGTACTTC,CASSPTRFLREQYF
.,TRBJ1-3,.,TRBV5-1,TGCGCCAGCAGTTCGGACAGCTCTGGAAACACCATATATTTT,CASSSDSSGNTIYF
.,TRBJ2-7,.,TRBV30,TGTGCCTGGAGCAGGGGCAGCTCCTACGAGCAGTACTTC,CAWSRGSSYEQYF
.,TRBJ2-7,.,TRBV9,TGTGCCAGCAGCGTAGGACTAAACTACGAGCAGTACTTC,CASSVGLNYEQYF
.,TRBJ1-1,.,TRBV9,TGTGCCAGCAGCGTAGACCAGGGGATTACTGAAGCTTTCTTT,CASSVDQGITEAFF
.,TRBJ2-3,.,TRBV4-1,TGCGCCAGCAGCCAAGTCCCCGTCCGAGATACGCAGTATTTT,CASSQVPVRDTQYF
.,TRBJ2-3,.,TRBV29-1,TGCAGCGTCCCCCCCCTGGTAGCGCCAGATACGCAGTATTTT,CSVPPLVAPDTQYF
.,TRBJ1-1,TRBD1,TRBV6-1,TGTGCCAGCAGTGAAGCGGTTATGTCAGGGGGCAGGACTGAAGCTTTCTTT,CASSEAVMSGGRTEAFF
.,TRBJ1-2,.,TRBV7-9,TGTGCCAGCAGCGTCCCCTCAGGGTTCTCTAACTATGGCTACACCTTC,CASSVPSGFSNYGYTF
.,TRBJ1-6,TRBD1,TRBV5-1,TGCGCCAGCAGCTTGGAACCCGGGACAGAGGGTTATAATTCACCCCTCCACTTT,CASSLEPGTEGYNSPLHF
.,TRBJ2-5,TRBD2,TRBV5-1,TGCGCCAGCGTTCCGGGACTAGCGGGAGAAGGGTGGGAGACCCAGTACTTC,CASVPGLAGEGWETQYF
.,TRBJ1-5,TRBD1,TRBV19,TGTGCCAGTAGTAGGAATATGAGGGGACAGGGCCCTAATCAGCCCCAGCATTTT,CASSRNMRGQGPNQPQHF
once,TRBJ2-7,TRBD1,TRBV2,TGTGCCAGCATAGGACAGGGTTACGAGCAGTACTTC,CASIGQGYEQYF
once,TRBJ1-1,TRBD1,TRBV30,TGTGCCTGTACAGGGGGAAACACTGAAGCTTTCTTT,CACTGGNTEAFF
.,TRBJ2-5,.,TRBV12-2,TGTGCAAGTCGCTTACCCCAGACAGGGGGAGGTGTCCTTGAAGAGACCCAGTACTTC,CASRLPQTGGGVLEETQYF
.,TRBJ2-7,.,TRBV9,TGTGCCAGCAGCCTTACAGGGAAGGGCTACGAGCAGTACTTC,CASSLTGKGYEQYF
.,TRBJ1-4,.,TRBV5-1,TGCGCCAGCAGCTTGGGGCAGAATAATGAAAAACTGTTTTTT,CASSLGQNNEKLFF
.,TRBJ1-5,.,TRBV11-2,TGTGCCAGCAGCCCACACCACAATCAGCCCCAGCATTTT,CASSPHHNQPQHF
.,TRBJ2-7,TRBD2,TRBV29-1,TGCAGCGTTCTAGCGGGTCCCTACGAGCAGTACTTC,CSVLAGPYEQYF
.,TRBJ2-7,.,TRBV29-1,TGCAGCGTTGAAGAACAGCGGCCTCCCTACGAGCAGTACTTC,CSVEEQRPPYEQYF
.,TRBJ1-1,.,TRBV12-3/TRBV12-4,TGTGCCAGCAGTTTACTCGGGGTAAGGGTAGCTTTCTTT,CASSLLGVRVAFF
.,TRBJ1-2,.,TRBV28,TGTGCCAGCAGTTTGATTGGGGCTGGCTACACCTTC,CASSLIGAGYTF
.,TRBJ1-5,.,TRBV19,TGTGCCAGTACCCGGGGGTGGAATCAGCCCCAGCATTTT,CASTRGWNQPQHF
.,TRBJ2-1,.,TRBV13,TGTGCCAGCAGCTTAGGCCTTCTTGCCTACAATGAGCAGTTCTTC,CASSLGLLAYNEQFF
.,TRBJ2-2,TRBD1,TRBV9,TGTGCCAGCAGCGCCACTCCCCGGACAGGGCCCGGGGAGCTGTTTTTT,CASSATPRTGPGELFF
.,TRBJ1-1,.,TRBV18,TGTGCCAGCTCACCAATAACTGGAGGAGGGGTGCCCACTGAAGCTTTCTTT,CASSPITGGGVPTEAFF
.,TRBJ1-4,TRBD1,TRBV27,TGTGCCAGCAGTCAACCCGGGACAGGGTTAGGTGAAAAACTGTTTTTT,CASSQPGTGLGEKLFF
.,TRBJ1-5,.,TRBV10-3,TGTGCCATCAGTGGGACAGATAGCAATCAGCCCCAGCATTTT,CAISGTDSNQPQHF
many,TRBJ2-2,TRBD2,TRBV6-9,TGTGCCAGCAGTTATAGACTAGCGGGAAACACCGGGGAGCTGTTTTTT,CASSYRLAGNTGELFF
.,TRBJ2-7,TRBD2,TRBV6-5,TGTGCCGGGGGAGACGGGGAGGGCTACGAGCAGTACTTC,CAGGDGEGYEQYF
few,TRBJ2-2,.,TRBV7-9,TGTGCCAGCAGTCCTTTCACCGGGGAGCTGTTTTTT,CASSPFTGELFF
.,TRBJ1-2,TRBD1,TRBV28,TGTGCCAGCAGTCAACTACAGGGGCACTATGGCTACACCTTC,CASSQLQGHYGYTF
.,TRBJ2-3,TRBD2,TRBV6-5,TGTGCCAGCAGCGGGACTAGTCCCGTCCCAGATACGCAGTATTTT,CASSGTSPVPDTQYF
once,TRBJ1-2,TRBD1,TRBV7-9,TGTGCCAGCAGCTTAGCGACGGACAGGGCGGGTGGCTACACCTTC,CASSLATDRAGGYTF
.,TRBJ1-6,TRBD1,TRBV27,TGTGCCAGCGGAGACAGGGCCGGTGGTTCACCCCTCCACTTT,CASGDRAGGSPLHF
.,TRBJ1-1,TRBD1,TRBV10-3,TGTGCCATCAAGAGGGACAGCACTGAAGCTTTCTTT,CAIKRDSTEAFF